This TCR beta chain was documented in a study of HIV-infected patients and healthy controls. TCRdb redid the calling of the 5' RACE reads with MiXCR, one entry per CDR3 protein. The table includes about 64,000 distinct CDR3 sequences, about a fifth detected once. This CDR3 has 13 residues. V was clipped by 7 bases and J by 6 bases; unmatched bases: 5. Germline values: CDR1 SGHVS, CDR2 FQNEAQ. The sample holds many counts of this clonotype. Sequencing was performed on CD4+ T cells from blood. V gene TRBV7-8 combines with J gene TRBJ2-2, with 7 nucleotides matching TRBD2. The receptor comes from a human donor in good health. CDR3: CASNGRSAGELFF. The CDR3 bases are TGTGCCAGCAACGGGAGGTCGGCCGGGGAGCTGTTTTTT.